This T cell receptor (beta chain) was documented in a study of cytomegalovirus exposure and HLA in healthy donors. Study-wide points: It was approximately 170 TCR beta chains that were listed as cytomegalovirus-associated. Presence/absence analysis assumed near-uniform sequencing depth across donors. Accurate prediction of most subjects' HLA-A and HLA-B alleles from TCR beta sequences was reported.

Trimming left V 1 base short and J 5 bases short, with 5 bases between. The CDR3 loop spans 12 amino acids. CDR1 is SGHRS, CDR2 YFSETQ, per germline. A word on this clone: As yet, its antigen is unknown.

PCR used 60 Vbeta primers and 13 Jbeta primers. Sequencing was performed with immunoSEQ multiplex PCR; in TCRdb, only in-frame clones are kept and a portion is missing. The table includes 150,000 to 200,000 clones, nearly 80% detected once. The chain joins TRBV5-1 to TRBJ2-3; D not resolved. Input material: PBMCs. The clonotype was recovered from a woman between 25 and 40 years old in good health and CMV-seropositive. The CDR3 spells CASSLFGDTQYF. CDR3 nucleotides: TGCGCCAGCAGCTTGTTCGGAGATACGCAGTATTTT.